This T cell receptor beta chain comes out of a study of T-cell reconstitution after alpha-beta-depleted transplantation in children (dated by TCRdb to about 2016). Broadly, across the study: Using TCR repertoire profiling, the study quantitatively followed how T-cell immune reconstitution unfolded in children after TCRalphabeta/CD19-depleted allogeneic hematopoietic cell transplantation.

Points on this clonotype: Its recognized antigen is unknown. No per-base quality is available; no much larger clone lies one base away.

Sequences MNHEY (CDR1) and SMNVEV (CDR2) are obtained from the germline V gene (reference sequence). Inclusive of the bounding cysteine and phenylalanine, the CDR3 is 13 residues long. Just CDR3 DNA is preserved here, 39 bases in frame from base 1. V drops 4 bases and J drops 4 bases, leaving 10 bases in between. Library preparation employed PCR. TCRdb shows the sequencer as Illumina HiSeq 2500. TCR library preparation used molecular barcoding, with unique molecular identifiers applied to normalize quantification of the TCRbeta repertoire. TCRdb handled the public reads itself, with Q25 trimming in fastp and clone calling in MiXCR, and kept productive beta chains. Every entry covers one CDR3 protein and lists the most common genes and DNA from its rows. The sample profile shows roughly 500,000 distinct CDR3 sequences; approximately 32% of them were found once. The leading ten clones occupy under 3% of the sample.

The sample was PBMCs from the stem cell graft donor, taken from the stem cell graft. This chain joins TRBV27 to TRBJ1-2; TRBD1 is a possible D gene, resting on 5 matching bases. The sequence derives from a human donor who donated a stem cell graft to a child with aplastic anemia. The base sequence is TGTGCCAGCAGTTCGACAGCCCTCTATGGCTACACCTTC. Translated, this gives CASSSTALYGYTF.